Described below is a single T cell receptor beta chain sequence and its context. Its antigen is not known. These data are taken from a study of blood T cells in healthy people across ages. Germline CDR1 reads DFQATT; CDR2 reads SNEGSKA (reference sequence). The junction had 5 bases not matched to a gene; V was cut back by 3 bases and J by 4 bases. CDR3 length equals 15 residues. Study-wide points: Older age went with lower TCR beta diversity per million T cells, in a roughly linear way.

PCR was performed a second time for about 7 to 11 cycles using a sample-barcoded 5' primer and a J-beta primer mix. Each cDNA molecule, via a template-switch adaptor with 12 random nucleotides, was tagged. Via MiXCR, TCRdb re-called the 5' RACE reads, giving one row per CDR3 protein. The sample lists under 700,000 distinct CDR3 sequences, less than 25% occurring once. The sample also formed part of further work on T cells of mothers and their children.

The V call is TRBV20-1, the J call TRBJ2-1; 11 positions match TRBD2. The sequencing sample was made of blood. This clonotype originated in a boy younger than 18 in good health. This CDR3 reads CSASPLAGGYNEQFF. CDR3 nucleotide sequence: TGCAGTGCTAGTCCTCTAGCGGGGGGTTACAATGAGCAGTTCTTC.